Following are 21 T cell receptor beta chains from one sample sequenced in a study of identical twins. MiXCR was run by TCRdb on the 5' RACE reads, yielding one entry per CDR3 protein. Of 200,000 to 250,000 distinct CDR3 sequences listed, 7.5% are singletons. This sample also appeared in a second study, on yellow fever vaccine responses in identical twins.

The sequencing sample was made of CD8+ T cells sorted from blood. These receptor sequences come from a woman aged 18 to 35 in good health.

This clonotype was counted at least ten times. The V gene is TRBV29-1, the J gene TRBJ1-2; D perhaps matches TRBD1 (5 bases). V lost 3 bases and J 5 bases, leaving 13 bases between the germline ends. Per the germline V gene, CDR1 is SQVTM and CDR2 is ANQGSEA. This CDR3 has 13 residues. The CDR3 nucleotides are TGCAGCGTTGACCCAGGGTGGAGGTATGGCTACACCTTC. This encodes CSVDPGWRYGYTF.

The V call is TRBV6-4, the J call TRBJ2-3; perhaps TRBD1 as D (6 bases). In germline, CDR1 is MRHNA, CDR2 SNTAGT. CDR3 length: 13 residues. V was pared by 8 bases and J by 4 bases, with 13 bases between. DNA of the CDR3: TGTGCCAGCCGAGGGGGAGAGGCAGATACGCAGTATTTT. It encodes CASRGGEADTQYF.

In DNA form, the CDR3 reads TGTGCCAGCAGTTCCAGGGACTACGGGACCGGGGAGCTGTTTTTT. Amino acids: CASSSRDYGTGELFF. The chain links TRBV6-5 to TRBJ2-2; 7 bases are shared with TRBD2. V shed 4 bases, J shed 5 bases, and the junction held 7 bases outside the gene matches. The CDR3 has 15 amino acids. The germline V gene encodes CDR1 MNHEY and CDR2 SVGAGI.

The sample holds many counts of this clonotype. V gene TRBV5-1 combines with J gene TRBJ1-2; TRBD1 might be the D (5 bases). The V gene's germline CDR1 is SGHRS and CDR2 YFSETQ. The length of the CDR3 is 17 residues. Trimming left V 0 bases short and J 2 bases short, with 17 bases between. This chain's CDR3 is CASSLAGPGSGNYGYTF. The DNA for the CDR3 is TGCGCCAGCAGCTTGGCAGGCCCAGGGAGCGGAAACTATGGCTACACCTTC.

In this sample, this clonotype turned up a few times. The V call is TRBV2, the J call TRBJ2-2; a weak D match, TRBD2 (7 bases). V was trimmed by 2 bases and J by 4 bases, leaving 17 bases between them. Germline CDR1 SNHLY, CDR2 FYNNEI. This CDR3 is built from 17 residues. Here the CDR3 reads CASSESWGGAGTGELFF. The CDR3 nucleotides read TGTGCCAGCAGTGAAAGTTGGGGGGGCGCGGGCACCGGGGAGCTGTTTTTT.

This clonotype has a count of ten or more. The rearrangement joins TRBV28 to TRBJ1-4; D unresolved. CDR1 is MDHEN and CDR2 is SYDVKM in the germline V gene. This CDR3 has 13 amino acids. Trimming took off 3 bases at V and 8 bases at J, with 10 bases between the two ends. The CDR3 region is CASSLLLGEKLFF. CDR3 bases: TGTGCCAGCAGTTTGCTCCTTGGGGAAAAACTGTTTTTT.

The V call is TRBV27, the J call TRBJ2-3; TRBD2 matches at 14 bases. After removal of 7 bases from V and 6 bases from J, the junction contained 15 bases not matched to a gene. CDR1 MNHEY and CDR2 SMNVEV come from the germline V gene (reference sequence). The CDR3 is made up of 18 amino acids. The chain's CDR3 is CASTLRATSGGAADTQYF. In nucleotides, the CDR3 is TGTGCCAGCACCCTACGAGCGACTAGCGGGGGGGCCGCCGATACGCAGTATTTT.

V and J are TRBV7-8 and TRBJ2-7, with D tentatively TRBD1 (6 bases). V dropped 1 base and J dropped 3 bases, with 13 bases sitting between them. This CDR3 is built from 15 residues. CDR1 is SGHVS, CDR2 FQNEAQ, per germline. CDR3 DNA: TGTGCCAGCAGCTTAGAGTTCGCGACAGGCTACGAGCAGTACTTC. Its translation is CASSLEFATGYEQYF.

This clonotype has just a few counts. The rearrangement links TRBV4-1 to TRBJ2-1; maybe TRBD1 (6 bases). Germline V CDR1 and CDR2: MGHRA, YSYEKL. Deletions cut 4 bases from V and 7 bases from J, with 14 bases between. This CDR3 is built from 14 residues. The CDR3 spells CASSRMDSLNEQFF. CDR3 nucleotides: TGCGCCAGCAGCCGGATGGACAGCCTGAATGAGCAGTTCTTC.

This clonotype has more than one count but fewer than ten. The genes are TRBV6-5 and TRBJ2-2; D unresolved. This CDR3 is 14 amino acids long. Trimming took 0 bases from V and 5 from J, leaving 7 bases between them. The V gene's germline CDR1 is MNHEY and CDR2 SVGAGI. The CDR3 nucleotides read TGTGCCAGCAGTTACTCGAAAGGGACCGGGGAGCTGTTTTTT. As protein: CASSYSKGTGELFF.

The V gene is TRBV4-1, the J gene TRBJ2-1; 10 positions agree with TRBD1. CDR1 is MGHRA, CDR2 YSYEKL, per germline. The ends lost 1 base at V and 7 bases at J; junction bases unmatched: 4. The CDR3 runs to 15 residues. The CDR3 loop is CASSQGTGGRNEQFF. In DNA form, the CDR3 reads TGCGCCAGCAGCCAAGGGACAGGGGGACGGAATGAGCAGTTCTTC.

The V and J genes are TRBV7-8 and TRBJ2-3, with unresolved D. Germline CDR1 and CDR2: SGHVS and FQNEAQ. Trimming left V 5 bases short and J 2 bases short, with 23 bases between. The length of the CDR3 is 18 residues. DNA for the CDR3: TGTGCCAGCAGCCCGCTCTCTGTATTGGCTCCTTTCACAGATACGCAGTATTTT. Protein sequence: CASSPLSVLAPFTDTQYF. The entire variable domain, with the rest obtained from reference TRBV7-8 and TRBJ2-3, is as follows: GAGVSQSPRYKVAKRGQDVALRCDPISGHVSLFWYQQALGQGPEFLTYFQNEAQLDKSGLPSDRFFAERPEGSVSTLKIQRTQQEDSAVYLCASSPLSVLAPFTDTQYFGPGTRLTVL.

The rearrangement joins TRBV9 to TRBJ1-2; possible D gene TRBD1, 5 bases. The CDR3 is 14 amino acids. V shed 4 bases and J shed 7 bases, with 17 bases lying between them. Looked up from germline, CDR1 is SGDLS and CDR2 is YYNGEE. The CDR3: CASSPGGGRVGYTF. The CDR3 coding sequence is TGTGCCAGCAGCCCCGGCGGCGGCAGGGTTGGCTACACCTTC.

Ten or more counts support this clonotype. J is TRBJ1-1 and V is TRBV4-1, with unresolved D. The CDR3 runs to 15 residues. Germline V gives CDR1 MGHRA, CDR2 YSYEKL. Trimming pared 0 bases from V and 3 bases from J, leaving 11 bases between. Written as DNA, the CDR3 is TGCGCCAGCAGCCAAGATTCCAGACGGTACACTGAAGCTTTCTTT. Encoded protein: CASSQDSRRYTEAFF.

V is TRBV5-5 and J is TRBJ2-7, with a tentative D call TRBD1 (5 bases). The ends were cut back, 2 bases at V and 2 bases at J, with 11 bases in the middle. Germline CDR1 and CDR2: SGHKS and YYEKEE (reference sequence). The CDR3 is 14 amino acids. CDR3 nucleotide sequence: TGTGCCAGCAGCTTTTCAGACAGTCCCTACGAGCAGTACTTC. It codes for CASSFSDSPYEQYF.

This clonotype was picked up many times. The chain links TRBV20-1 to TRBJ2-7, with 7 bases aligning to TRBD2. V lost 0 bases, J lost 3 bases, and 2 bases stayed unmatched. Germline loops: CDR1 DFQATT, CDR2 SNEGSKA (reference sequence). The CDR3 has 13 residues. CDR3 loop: CSARDPSGYEQYV. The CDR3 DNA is TGCAGTGCTAGAGATCCTAGCGGCTACGAGCAGTACGTC.

The CDR3 region has the DNA TGTGCCAGCACCCGCGCCGGGACTAGCGGGAGAGGAAGCACAGATACGCAGTATTTT. Translated: CASTRAGTSGRGSTDTQYF. This chain joins TRBV27 and TRBJ2-3; TRBD2 aligns across 14 bases. The CDR3 extends over 19 amino acids. The trim removed 7 bases at V and 0 bases at J, leaving 12 bases unmatched. The germline CDR1 and CDR2 sequences are MNHEY and SMNVEV (reference sequence).

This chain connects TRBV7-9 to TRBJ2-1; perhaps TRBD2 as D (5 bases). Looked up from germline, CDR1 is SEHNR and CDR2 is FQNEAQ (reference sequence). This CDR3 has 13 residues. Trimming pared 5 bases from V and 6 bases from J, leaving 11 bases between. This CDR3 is CASSGPSGNEQFF. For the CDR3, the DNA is TGTGCCAGCAGCGGCCCCAGCGGCAATGAGCAGTTCTTC.

CDR3 region: CASSLGASSTDTQYF. The CDR3 nucleotides are TGTGCCAGCAGCCTCGGGGCGTCTAGCACAGATACGCAGTATTTT. The genes are TRBV3-1 and TRBJ2-3; D is possibly TRBD1 or TRBD2 (5 bases each). CDR3 size: 15 residues. Deletions cut 4 bases from V and 0 bases from J, with 11 bases between. Germline V gene sequence: CDR1 LGHDT, CDR2 YNNKEL (reference sequence).

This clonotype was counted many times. This CDR3 is CATSDPVLGEQFF. CDR3 in DNA: TGTGCCACCAGTGATCCAGTCCTGGGTGAGCAGTTCTTC. The chain joins TRBV24-1 to TRBJ2-1; no firm D call. The length of the CDR3 is 13 residues. Germline values: CDR1 KGHDR, CDR2 SFDVKD. V was cut by 3 bases and J by 9 bases, with 11 bases left in between.

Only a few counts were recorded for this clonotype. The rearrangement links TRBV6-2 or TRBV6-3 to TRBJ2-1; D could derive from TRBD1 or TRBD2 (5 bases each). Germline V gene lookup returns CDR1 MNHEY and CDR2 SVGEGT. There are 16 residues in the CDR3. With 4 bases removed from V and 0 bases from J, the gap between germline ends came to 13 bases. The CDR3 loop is CASSFGAPSSYNEQFF. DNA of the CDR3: TGTGCCAGCAGTTTCGGGGCCCCTTCCTCCTACAATGAGCAGTTCTTC.